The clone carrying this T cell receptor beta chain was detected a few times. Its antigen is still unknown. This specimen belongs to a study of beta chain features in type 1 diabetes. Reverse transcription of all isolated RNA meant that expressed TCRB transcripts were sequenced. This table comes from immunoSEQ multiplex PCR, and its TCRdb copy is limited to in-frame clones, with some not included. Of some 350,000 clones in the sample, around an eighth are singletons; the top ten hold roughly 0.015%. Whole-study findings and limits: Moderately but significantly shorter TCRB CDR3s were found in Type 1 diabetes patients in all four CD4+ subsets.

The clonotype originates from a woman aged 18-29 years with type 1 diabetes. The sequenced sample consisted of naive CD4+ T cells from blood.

The CDR3 coding sequence is TGTGCCAGCAGCCTGGCGGGAGCGACCTCTAGCACAGATACGCAGTATTTT. It encodes CASSLAGATSSTDTQYF. The chain employs TRBV28 and TRBJ2-3; TRBD2 aligns across 7 bases. Trimming cost V 6 bases and J 0 bases; bases outside gene matches: 12. This CDR3 has 17 residues. Germline-derived CDR1 and CDR2 are MDHEN and SYDVKM.